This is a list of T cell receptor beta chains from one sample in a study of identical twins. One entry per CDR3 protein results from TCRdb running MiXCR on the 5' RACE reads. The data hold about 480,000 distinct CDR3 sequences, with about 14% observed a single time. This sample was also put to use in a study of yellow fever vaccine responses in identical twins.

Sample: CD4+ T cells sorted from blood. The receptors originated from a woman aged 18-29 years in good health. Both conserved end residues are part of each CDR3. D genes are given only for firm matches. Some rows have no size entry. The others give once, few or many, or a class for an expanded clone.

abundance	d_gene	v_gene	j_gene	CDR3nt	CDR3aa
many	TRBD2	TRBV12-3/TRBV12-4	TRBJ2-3	TGTGCCAGCAGTTTAGCGCTGGCGGGAGGGGGGAAAGATACGCAGTATTTT	CASSLALAGGGKDTQYF
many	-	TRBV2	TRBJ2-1	TGTGCCAGCAGTGCCCAAAGGGGTGGGTCTGAGCAGTTCTTC	CASSAQRGGSEQFF
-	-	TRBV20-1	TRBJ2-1	TGCAGTGCCCTGGGACGGCACAATGAGCAGTTCTTC	CSALGRHNEQFF
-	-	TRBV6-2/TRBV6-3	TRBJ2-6	TGTGCCAGCAGTCCCGAGACGGGCGGGGCCAACGTCCTGACTTTC	CASSPETGGANVLTF
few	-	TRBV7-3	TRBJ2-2	TGTGCCAGCAGCTTAATAGGGGGAGGAAACACCGGGGAGCTGTTTTTT	CASSLIGGGNTGELFF
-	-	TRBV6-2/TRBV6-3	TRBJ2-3	TGTGCCAGCAGCCCCCTCAGCGGATACACAGATACGCAGTATTTT	CASSPLSGYTDTQYF
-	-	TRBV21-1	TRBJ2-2	TGTGCCAGCAGCAAACGGGGTTGGGGTCGGCCCGGGGAGCTGTTTTTT	CASSKRGWGRPGELFF
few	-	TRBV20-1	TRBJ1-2	TGCAGTGCCCTTTGGGGGATCTATGGCTACACCTTC	CSALWGIYGYTF
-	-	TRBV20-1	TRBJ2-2	TGCAGTGCTAGAGATCGGGGCGGAGGATACACCGGGGAGCTGTTTTTT	CSARDRGGGYTGELFF
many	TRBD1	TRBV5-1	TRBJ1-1	TGCGCCAGCAGCGGGACAGTAGGAGCAACTGAAGCTTTCTTT	CASSGTVGATEAFF
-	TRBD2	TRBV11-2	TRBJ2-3	TGTGCCAGCAGCTTAGAGAGGGCTAGCGGGAGACCGTATTTT	CASSLERASGRPYF
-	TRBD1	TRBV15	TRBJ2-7	TGTGCCACCAGCAGCACCGGGACAGGGACATCCGAGCAGTACTTC	CATSSTGTGTSEQYF
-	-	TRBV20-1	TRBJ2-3	TGCAGTGCTAGGCAATCCCGGGGCGCAGGAGATACGCAGTATTTT	CSARQSRGAGDTQYF
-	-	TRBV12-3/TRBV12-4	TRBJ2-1	TGTGCCAGCACCAGACTACTACAGGGAGGAGCGATCTTC	CASTRLLQGGAIF